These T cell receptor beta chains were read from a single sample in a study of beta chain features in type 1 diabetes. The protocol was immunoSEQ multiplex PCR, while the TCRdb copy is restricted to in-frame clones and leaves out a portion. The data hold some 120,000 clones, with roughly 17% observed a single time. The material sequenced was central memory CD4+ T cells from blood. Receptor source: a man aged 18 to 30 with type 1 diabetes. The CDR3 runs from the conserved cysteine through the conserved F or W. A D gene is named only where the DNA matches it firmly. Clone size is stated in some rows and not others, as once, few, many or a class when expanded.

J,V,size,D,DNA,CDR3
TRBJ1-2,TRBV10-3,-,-,TGTGCCATCAGTGAACAGCAGAATTATGGCTACACCTTC,CAISEQQNYGYTF
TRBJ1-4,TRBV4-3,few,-,TGCGCCAGCAGCCCCGGCCGGGAACATCTAAGTGAAAAACTGTTTTTT,CASSPGREHLSEKLFF
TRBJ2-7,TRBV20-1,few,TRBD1,TGCAGTGCTAGCATCGGGACAGAGTACTTC,CSASIGTEYF
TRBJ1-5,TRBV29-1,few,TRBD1,TGCAGCGTTGGGGGCGACAGGGCCGATCAGCCCCAGCATTTT,CSVGGDRADQPQHF
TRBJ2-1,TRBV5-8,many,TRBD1,TGTGCCAGCAGCTCCGACCGGGACAGGGATGTAATCTACAATGAGCAGTTCTTC,CASSSDRDRDVIYNEQFF
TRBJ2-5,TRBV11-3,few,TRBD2,TGTGCCAGCAGCTTAGGTGGGACTAGCGGATTGCAAGAGACCCAGTACTTC,CASSLGGTSGLQETQYF
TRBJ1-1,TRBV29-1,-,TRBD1,TGCAGCGTAGGGACAGTGAACACTGAAGCTTTCTTT,CSVGTVNTEAFF
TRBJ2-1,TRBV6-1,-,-,TGTGCCAGCAGTGACCCGGACACAAGCTCCTACAATGAGCAGTTCTTC,CASSDPDTSSYNEQFF
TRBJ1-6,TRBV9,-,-,TGTGCCAGCAGCGTCGACAGTGGTAATTCACCCCTCCACTTT,CASSVDSGNSPLHF
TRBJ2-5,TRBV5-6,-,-,TGTGCCAGCAGCCCTATTGCGGTGGAGACCCAGTACTTC,CASSPIAVETQYF
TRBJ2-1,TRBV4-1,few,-,TGCGCCAGCAGCCACCCAGGGATTTCTGAGCAGTTCTTC,CASSHPGISEQFF
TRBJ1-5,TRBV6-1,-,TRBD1,TGTGCCAGCAGTGTTCAGGGGGGCAATCAGCCCCAGCATTTT,CASSVQGGNQPQHF
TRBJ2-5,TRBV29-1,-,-,TGCAGCGTTGATGGTAGGGGGGAAGAGACCCAGTACTTC,CSVDGRGEETQYF
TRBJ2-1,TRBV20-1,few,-,TGCAGTGCTAGAATTGACCATGAGCAGTTCTTC,CSARIDHEQFF
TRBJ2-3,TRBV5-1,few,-,TGCGCCAGCAGAGACGGGGGGCCCACAGATACGCAGTATTTT,CASRDGGPTDTQYF
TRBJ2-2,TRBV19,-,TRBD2,TGTGCCAGTAGTATATGGGGACTAGCAAGACCCGGGGAGCTGTTTTTT,CASSIWGLARPGELFF
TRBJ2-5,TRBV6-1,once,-,TGTGCCAGCATACCAGAGGGGAGTGGTGAGACCCAGTACTTC,CASIPEGSGETQYF
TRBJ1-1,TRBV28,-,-,TGTGCCAGCAGTTTTCCCTTAAACACTGAAGCTTTCTTT,CASSFPLNTEAFF
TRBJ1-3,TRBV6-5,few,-,TGTGCCAGCAGTTACCCTTCGGGAAACACCATATATTTT,CASSYPSGNTIYF
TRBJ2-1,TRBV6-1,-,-,TGTGCCAGCAGTGAGATAGGGCGGGGGCCCGACAATGAGCAGTTCTTC,CASSEIGRGPDNEQFF
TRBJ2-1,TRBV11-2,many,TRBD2,TGTGCCAGCAGCGGACTAGCGGGAGTGTTCAATGAGCAGTTCTTC,CASSGLAGVFNEQFF
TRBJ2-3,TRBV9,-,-,TGTGCCAGCAGCGTAGAAGCCCATGTAGGGGTCGGAGATACGCAGTATTTT,CASSVEAHVGVGDTQYF
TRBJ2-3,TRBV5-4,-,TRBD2,TGTGCCAGCAGCGGAGCGGGGGGCCCAACGGGTACGCAGTATTTT,CASSGAGGPTGTQYF
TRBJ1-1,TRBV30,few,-,TGTGCCTGGAGTAGGATCATGAACACTGAAGCTTTCTTT,CAWSRIMNTEAFF
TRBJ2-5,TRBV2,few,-,TGTGCCAGCCCGGGGACCCAGTACTTC,CASPGTQYF
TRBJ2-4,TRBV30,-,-,TGTGCCTGGAGTGTCAAGGCACTGGGACCGGTCGGAAACATTCAGTACTTC,CAWSVKALGPVGNIQYF
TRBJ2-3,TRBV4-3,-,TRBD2,TGCGCCAGCAGCCAAGATAGTGCCGGACTAGCGGGAGATTATACGCAGTATTTT,CASSQDSAGLAGDYTQYF
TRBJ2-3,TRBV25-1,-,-,TGTGCCAGCAGTGAAAGAGGGGTGCCGGATACGCAGTATTTT,CASSERGVPDTQYF
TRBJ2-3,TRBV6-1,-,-,TGTGCCAGCAGTGTCTCCTGGGGAGATACGCAGTATTTT,CASSVSWGDTQYF
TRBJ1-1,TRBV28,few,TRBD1,TGTGCCAGCAGTCCACAGGGGTACACTGAAGCTTTCTTT,CASSPQGYTEAFF
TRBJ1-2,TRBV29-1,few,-,TGCAGCGTTGACTGGTCTCAGGGAGGGATATATGGCGGCTACACCTTC,CSVDWSQGGIYGGYTF
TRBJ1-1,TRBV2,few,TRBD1,TGTGCCAGCAGTAACAGGGGGGCGAACACTGAAGCTTTCTTT,CASSNRGANTEAFF
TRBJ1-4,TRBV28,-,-,TGTGCCAGCCTAGGAGGGAATGGAGAAAAACTGTTTTTT,CASLGGNGEKLFF
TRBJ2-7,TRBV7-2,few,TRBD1,TGTGCCAGCAGCTCGACAGGGACCGAGCAGTACTTC,CASSSTGTEQYF
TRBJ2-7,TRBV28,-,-,TGTGCCAGCAGTGAACACAGGGAATGGGGGCTCTACGAGCAGTACTTC,CASSEHREWGLYEQYF
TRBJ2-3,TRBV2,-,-,TGTGCCGGCGGTGGTAGCACAGATACGCAGTATTTT,CAGGGSTDTQYF
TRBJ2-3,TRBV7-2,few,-,TGTGCCAGCAGCTTAAATCGAGATACGCAGTATTTT,CASSLNRDTQYF
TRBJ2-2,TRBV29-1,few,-,TGCAGCGTAGGTACCGGGGAGCTGTTTTTT,CSVGTGELFF
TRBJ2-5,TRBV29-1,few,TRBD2,TGCAGCGTTTTAGCGGGAGGAGAGACCCAGTACTTC,CSVLAGGETQYF
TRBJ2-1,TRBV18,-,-,TGTGCCAGCTCACCGGCGGCAGGGGGAGGGAATGAGCAGTTCTTC,CASSPAAGGGNEQFF
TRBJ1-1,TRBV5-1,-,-,TGCGCCAGCAGCTTGGTTGGGGACACTGAAGCTTTCTTT,CASSLVGDTEAFF
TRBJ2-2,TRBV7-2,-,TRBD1,TGTGCCAGCAGCTTAAAGGGACAGGCCCTCACCGGGGAGCTGTTTTTT,CASSLKGQALTGELFF
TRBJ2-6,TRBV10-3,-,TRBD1,TGTGCCATCAGTGGGCGACAGGGGGCGACAGGGGCCAACGTCCTGACTTTC,CAISGRQGATGANVLTF
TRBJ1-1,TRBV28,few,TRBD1,TGTGCCACCATTGGACAGGGGAGACGGAACACTGAAGCTTTCTTT,CATIGQGRRNTEAFF
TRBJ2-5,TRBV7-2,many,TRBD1,TGTGCCAGCAGCCCTGGACAGGGGACGGAGACCCAGTACTTC,CASSPGQGTETQYF
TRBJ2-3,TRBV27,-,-,TGTGCCAGCAGTACGGTTCGGGGGAACGGGTATACGCAGTATTTT,CASSTVRGNGYTQYF
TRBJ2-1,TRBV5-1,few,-,TGCGCCAGCAGCTTGTCGGGGACCTACAATGAGCAGTTCTTC,CASSLSGTYNEQFF
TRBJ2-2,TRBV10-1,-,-,TGCGCCAGCAGTGAGAATATTCAAAGCGGGGAGCTGTTTTTT,CASSENIQSGELFF
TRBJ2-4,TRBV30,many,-,TGTGCCTGGAGTGTAGACTCCTTAGCCAAAAACATTCAGTACTTC,CAWSVDSLAKNIQYF